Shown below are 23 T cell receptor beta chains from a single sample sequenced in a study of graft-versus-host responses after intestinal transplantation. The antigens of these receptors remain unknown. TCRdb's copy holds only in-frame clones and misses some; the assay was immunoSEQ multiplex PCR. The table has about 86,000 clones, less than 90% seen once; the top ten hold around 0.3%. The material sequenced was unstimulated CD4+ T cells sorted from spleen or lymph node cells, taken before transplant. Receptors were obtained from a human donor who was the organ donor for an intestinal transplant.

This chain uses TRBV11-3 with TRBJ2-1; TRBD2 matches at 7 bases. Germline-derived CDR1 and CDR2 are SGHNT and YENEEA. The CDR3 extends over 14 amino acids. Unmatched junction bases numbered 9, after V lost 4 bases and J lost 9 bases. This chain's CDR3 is CASSSLRTRGEQFF. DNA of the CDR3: TGTGCCAGCAGCTCCCTCCGGACTAGGGGTGAGCAGTTCTTC.

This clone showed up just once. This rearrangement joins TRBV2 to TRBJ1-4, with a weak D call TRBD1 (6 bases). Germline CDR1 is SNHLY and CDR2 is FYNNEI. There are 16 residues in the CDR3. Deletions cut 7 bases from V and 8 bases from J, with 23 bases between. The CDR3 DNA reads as TGTGCCAGCATCATATCCCCGACCACAGGGCTCGAAAAACTGTTTTTT. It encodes CASIISPTTGLEKLFF.

DNA of the CDR3: TGTGCCAGCGGCCGGACTAGCGGGAATGAAGAGACCCAGTACTTC. Translation gives CASGRTSGNEETQYF. This chain links TRBV27 with TRBJ2-5, with TRBD2 matching over 12 bases. The V and J ends lost 8 bases and 3 bases, in that order; junction bases with no gene match: 7. CDR1 MNHEY and CDR2 SMNVEV come from the germline V gene (reference sequence). The CDR3 sequence is 15 residues long.

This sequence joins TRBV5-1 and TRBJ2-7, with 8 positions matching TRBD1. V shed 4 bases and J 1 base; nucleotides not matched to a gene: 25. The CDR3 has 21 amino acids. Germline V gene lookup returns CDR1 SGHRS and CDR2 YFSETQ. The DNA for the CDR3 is TGCGCCAGCAGCCTGAACAGGATGACCCCGACAGGGGACGGCAGGTCCTACGAGCAGTACTTC. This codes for CASSLNRMTPTGDGRSYEQYF.

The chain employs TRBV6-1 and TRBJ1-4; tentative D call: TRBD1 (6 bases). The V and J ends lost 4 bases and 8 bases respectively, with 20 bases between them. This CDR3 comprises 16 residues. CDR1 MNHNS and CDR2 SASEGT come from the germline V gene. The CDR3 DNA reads TGTGCCAGCAGTGCAGCCCGACAGGCGCCCTACGAAAAACTGTTTTTT. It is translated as CASSAARQAPYEKLFF.

Here the CDR3 DNA reads TGTGCCAGTAGTATCGGCAGGGCGAACATTCAGTACTTC. It translates to CASSIGRANIQYF. The chain combines TRBV19 with TRBJ2-4; D is perhaps TRBD1 (5 bases). Germline V gene sequence: CDR1 LNHDA, CDR2 SQIVND (reference sequence). V gave up 3 bases and J gave up 7 bases, with 10 bases separating them. The CDR3 loop spans 13 amino acids.

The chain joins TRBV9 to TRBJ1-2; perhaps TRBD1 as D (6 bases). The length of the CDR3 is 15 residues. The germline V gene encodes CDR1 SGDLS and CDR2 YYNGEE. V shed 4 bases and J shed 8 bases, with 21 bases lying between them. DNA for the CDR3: TGTGCCAGCAGCCCCGGTACAGGGAGAATGGTGGGCTACACCTTC. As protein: CASSPGTGRMVGYTF.

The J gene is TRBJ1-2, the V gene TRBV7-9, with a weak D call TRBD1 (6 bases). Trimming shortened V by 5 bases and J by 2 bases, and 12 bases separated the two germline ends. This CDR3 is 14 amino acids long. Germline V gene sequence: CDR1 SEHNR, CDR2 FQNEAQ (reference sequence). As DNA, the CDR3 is TGTGCCAGCAGCCATGCCCAGGGGAACTATGGCTACACCTTC. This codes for CASSHAQGNYGYTF. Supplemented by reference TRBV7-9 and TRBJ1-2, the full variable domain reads DTGVSQNPRHKITKRGQNVTFRCDPISEHNRLYWYRQTLGQGPEFLTYFQNEAQLEKSRLLSDRFSAERPKGSFSTLEIQRTEQGDSAMYLCASSHAQGNYGYTFGSGTRLTVV.

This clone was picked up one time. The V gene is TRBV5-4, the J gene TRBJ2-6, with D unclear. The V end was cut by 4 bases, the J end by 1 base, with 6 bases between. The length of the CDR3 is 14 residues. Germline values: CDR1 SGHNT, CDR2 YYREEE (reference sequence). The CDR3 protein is CASSPGSGANVLTF. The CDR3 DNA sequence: TGTGCCAGCAGCCCCGGTTCTGGGGCCAACGTCCTGACTTTC.

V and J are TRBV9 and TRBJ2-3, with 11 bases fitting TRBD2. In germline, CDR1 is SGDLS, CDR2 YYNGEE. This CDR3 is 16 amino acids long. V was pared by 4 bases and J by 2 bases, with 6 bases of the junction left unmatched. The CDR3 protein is CASSPRLAGFTDTQYF. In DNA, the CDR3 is TGTGCCAGCAGCCCCCGACTAGCGGGGTTCACAGATACGCAGTATTTT.

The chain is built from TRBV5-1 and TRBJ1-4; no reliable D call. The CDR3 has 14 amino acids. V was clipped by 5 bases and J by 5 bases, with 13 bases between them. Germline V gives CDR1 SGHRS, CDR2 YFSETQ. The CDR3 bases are TGCGCCAGCAGGGGAGGGCAGAGGAATGAAAAACTGTTTTTT. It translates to CASRGGQRNEKLFF.

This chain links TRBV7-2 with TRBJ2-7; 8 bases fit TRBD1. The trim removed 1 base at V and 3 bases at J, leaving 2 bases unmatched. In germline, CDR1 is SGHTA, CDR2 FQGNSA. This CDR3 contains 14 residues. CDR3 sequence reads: CASSLGTGLYEQYF. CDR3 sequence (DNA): TGTGCCAGCAGCTTAGGGACAGGGCTCTACGAGCAGTACTTC.

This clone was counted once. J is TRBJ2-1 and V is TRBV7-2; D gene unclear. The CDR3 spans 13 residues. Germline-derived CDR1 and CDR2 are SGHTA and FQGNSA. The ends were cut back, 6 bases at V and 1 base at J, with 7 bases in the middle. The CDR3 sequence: CASRSLSYNEQFF. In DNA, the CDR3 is TGTGCCAGCAGATCTTTATCCTACAATGAGCAGTTCTTC.

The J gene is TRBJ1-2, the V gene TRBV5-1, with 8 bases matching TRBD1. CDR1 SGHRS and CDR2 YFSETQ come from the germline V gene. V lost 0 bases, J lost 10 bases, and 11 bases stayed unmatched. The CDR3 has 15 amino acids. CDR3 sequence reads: CASSLASRTGSVYTF. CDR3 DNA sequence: TGCGCCAGCAGCTTGGCCTCTAGGACAGGGAGTGTCTACACCTTC.

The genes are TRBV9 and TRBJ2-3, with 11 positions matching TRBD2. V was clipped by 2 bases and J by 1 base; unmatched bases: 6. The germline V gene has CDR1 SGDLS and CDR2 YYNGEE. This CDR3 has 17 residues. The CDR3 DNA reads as TGTGCCAGCAGCGTCCTTAGCGGGGGGGCTGGCACAGATACGCAGTATTTT. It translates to CASSVLSGGAGTDTQYF.

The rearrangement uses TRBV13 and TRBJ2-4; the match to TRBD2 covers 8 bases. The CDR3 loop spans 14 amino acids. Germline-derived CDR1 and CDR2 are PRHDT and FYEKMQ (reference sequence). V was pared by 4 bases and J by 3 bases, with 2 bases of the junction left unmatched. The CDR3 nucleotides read TGTGCCAGCAGCTCGGGGGGGTTCAAAAACATTCAGTACTTC. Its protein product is CASSSGGFKNIQYF.

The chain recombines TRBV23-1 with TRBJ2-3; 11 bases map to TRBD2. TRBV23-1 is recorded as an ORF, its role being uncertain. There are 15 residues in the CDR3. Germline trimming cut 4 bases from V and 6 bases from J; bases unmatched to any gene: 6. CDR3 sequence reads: CASSPLTSGKDTQYF. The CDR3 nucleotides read TGCGCCAGCAGTCCCTTGACTAGCGGGAAGGATACGCAGTATTTT.

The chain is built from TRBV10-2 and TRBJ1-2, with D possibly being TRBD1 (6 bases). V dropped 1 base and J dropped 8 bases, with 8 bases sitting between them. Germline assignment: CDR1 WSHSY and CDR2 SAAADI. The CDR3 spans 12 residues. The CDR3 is CASSEFDRGYTF. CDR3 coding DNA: TGCGCCAGCAGTGAGTTTGACAGGGGCTACACCTTC.

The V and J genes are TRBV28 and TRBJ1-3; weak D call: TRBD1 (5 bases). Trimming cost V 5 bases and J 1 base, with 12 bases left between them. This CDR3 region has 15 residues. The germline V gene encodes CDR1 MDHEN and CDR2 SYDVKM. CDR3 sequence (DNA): TGTGCCAGCAGTCCGTATAGGGGATCTGGAAACACCATATATTTT. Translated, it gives CASSPYRGSGNTIYF.

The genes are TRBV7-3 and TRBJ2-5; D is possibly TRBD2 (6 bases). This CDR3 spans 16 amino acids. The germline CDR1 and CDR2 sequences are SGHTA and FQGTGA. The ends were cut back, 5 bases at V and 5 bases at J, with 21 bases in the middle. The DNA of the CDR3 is TGTGCCAGCAGCAATCACGGACGGGAGTGGCGGGAGACCCAGTACTTC. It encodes CASSNHGREWRETQYF.

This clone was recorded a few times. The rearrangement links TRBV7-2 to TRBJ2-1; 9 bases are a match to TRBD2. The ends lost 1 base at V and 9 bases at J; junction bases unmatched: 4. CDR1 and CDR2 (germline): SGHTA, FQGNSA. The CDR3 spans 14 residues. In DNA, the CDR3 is TGTGCCAGCAGCTTAGTGGGTAGCGGGGGTGAGCAGTTCTTC. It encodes CASSLVGSGGEQFF.

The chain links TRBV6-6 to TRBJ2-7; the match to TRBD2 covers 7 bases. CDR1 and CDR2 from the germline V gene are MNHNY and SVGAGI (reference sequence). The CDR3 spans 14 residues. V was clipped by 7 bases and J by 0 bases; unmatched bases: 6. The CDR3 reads CASISGGSSYEQYF. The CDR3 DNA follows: TGTGCCAGCATCTCCGGGGGGAGCTCCTACGAGCAGTACTTC.

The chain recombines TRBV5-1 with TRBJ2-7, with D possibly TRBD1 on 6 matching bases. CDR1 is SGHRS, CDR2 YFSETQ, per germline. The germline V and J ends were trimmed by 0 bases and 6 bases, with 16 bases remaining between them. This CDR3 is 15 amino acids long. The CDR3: CASSLAVSTGTEQYF. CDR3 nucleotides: TGCGCCAGCAGCTTGGCGGTGTCCACAGGGACCGAGCAGTACTTC. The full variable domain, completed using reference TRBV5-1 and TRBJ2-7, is KAGVTQTPRYLIKTRGQQVTLSCSPISGHRSVSWYQQTPGQGLQFLFEYFSETQRNKGNFPGRFSGRQFSNSRSEMNVSTLELGDSALYLCASSLAVSTGTEQYFGPGTRLTVT.